A selection of T cell receptor beta chains follows, all from one sample in a study of human T cells and chemical hapten exposure. TCRdb re-called the RACE reads through MiXCR, storing one row per CDR3 protein. The sample lists roughly 180,000 distinct CDR3 sequences, about 20% occurring once. This specimen consisted of whole blood, obtained in connection with sensitization to the hapten diphenylcyclopropenone (DPC). These receptors were taken from a woman in her forties or fifties with alopecia areata. Some clones in this sample may be carry-over from other donors' samples. The CDR3 runs from the conserved cysteine through the conserved F or W. D genes are given only for firm matches. Clone size is stated in some rows and not others, as once, few, many or a class when expanded.

TRBJ2-1,TRBV11-1,few,.,TGTGCCAGCGGGGTCTTCACCTACAATGAGCAGTTCTTC,CASGVFTYNEQFF
TRBJ1-1,TRBV5-1,.,.,TGCGCCAGCAGCTTGGACCATGGTGGGCGCACTGAAGCTTTCTTT,CASSLDHGGRTEAFF
TRBJ2-3,TRBV3-1,.,TRBD2,TGTGCCAGCAGCCAAGATCTCTGGCGGGAGGGAAGCACAGATACGCAGTATTTT,CASSQDLWREGSTDTQYF
TRBJ2-7,TRBV6-1,.,TRBD2,TGTGCCAGCAGTGAATCCAGCGGGAACCACGAGCAGTACTTC,CASSESSGNHEQYF
TRBJ2-2,TRBV7-9,.,.,TGTGCCAGCAGCCGGGCAGAGATAGCGAACACCGGGGAGCTGTTTTTT,CASSRAEIANTGELFF
TRBJ2-3,TRBV12-3/TRBV12-4,.,.,TGTGCCAGCAGTTTAATGGGTTCTAGCACAGATACGCAGTATTTT,CASSLMGSSTDTQYF
TRBJ1-6,TRBV6-2/TRBV6-3,few,.,TGTGCCAGCAGTTACGAATATAATTCACCCCTCCACTTT,CASSYEYNSPLHF
TRBJ2-3,TRBV20-1,few,TRBD2,TGCAGTGCTAGAGGTGGGGAGGGAGCGCTGGGTACGCAGTATTTT,CSARGGEGALGTQYF
TRBJ2-1,TRBV6-4,.,.,TGTGCCAGCAGTGCTACAGGTCGCTCCTACAATGAGCAGTTCTTC,CASSATGRSYNEQFF
TRBJ2-5,TRBV7-2,few,.,TGTGCCAGCAGCAGAGACAGGATCCAAGAGACCCAGTACTTC,CASSRDRIQETQYF
TRBJ1-6,TRBV20-1,.,TRBD1,TGCAGTGCTAGACAGACAGGGAGCTCCTATAATTCACCCCTCCACTTT,CSARQTGSSYNSPLHF
TRBJ2-1,TRBV7-2,.,TRBD1,TGTGCCAGCAGCTTAAACAGGGGGCTAGCGGCCAACAATGAGCAGTTCTTC,CASSLNRGLAANNEQFF
TRBJ1-1,TRBV10-3,many,TRBD1,TGTGCCATCAGGACAGGGGGTGCGGGCACTGAAGCTTTCTTT,CAIRTGGAGTEAFF
TRBJ2-7,TRBV5-1,.,.,TGCGCCAGCAGTCTCGGCAACTCCTACGAGCAGTACTTC,CASSLGNSYEQYF
TRBJ1-1,TRBV6-1,.,.,TGTGCCACTTGGACGGGGAACACTGAAGCTTTCTTT,CATWTGNTEAFF
TRBJ2-1,TRBV6-1,few,.,TGTGCCAGCAGTGAGACGGCCCTATTCTACAATGAGCAGTTCTTC,CASSETALFYNEQFF
TRBJ2-1,TRBV25-1,few,.,TGTGCCAGCAGTGAAAACTACAATGAGCAGTTCTTC,CASSENYNEQFF
TRBJ1-1,TRBV20-1,few,.,TGCAGTGCTAGGGTTAGGGGCAGGGGGAACACTGAAGCTTTCTTT,CSARVRGRGNTEAFF
TRBJ2-1,TRBV5-1,.,.,TGCGCCAGCAGCTTAACAAGTGGCACAGGGCTTACCTACAATGAGCAGTTCTTC,CASSLTSGTGLTYNEQFF
TRBJ2-1,TRBV29-1,few,.,TGCAGCGTTGGAACTGGGGGGTCCTACAATGAGCAGTTCTTC,CSVGTGGSYNEQFF
TRBJ1-4,TRBV5-1,many,TRBD1,TGCGCCAGCAGCCTGGGACAGGCTAATGAAAAACTGTTTTTT,CASSLGQANEKLFF
TRBJ1-1,TRBV12-3/TRBV12-4,.,.,TGTGCCAGCAGGACAGTTGGGAACACTGAAGCTTTCTTT,CASRTVGNTEAFF
TRBJ1-4,TRBV5-1,.,TRBD1,TGCGCCAGCAGCACCGACAGGGCTGCAACTAATGAAAAACTGTTTTTT,CASSTDRAATNEKLFF
TRBJ2-5,TRBV7-2,.,.,TGTGCCAGCAGCTTTGGCGCAGTCCAAGAGACCCAGTACTTC,CASSFGAVQETQYF
TRBJ1-1,TRBV7-3,few,TRBD1,TGTGCCAGCAGCCGGACAGGGGGGGACACTGAAGCTTTCTTT,CASSRTGGDTEAFF
TRBJ2-2,TRBV5-1,many,.,TGCGCCAGCAGCTTTGGTCCGAACACCGGGGAGCTGTTTTTT,CASSFGPNTGELFF
TRBJ1-2,TRBV25-1,.,TRBD1,TGTGCCAGCACCGATGGCGGGACAGGGAACTATGGCTACACCTTC,CASTDGGTGNYGYTF
TRBJ1-2,TRBV20-1,few,.,TGCAGTGCTAGAATCGTGGGGGTTTATGGCTACACCTTC,CSARIVGVYGYTF
TRBJ2-2,TRBV24-1,.,.,TGTGCCACCAGTGATCCCCGGTCCGTCACCGGGGAGCTGTTTTTT,CATSDPRSVTGELFF
TRBJ2-7,TRBV3-1,few,TRBD1,TGTGCCAGCAGCGGCCGGGACAGGCCCGGGGAGCAGTACTTC,CASSGRDRPGEQYF
TRBJ2-6,TRBV5-1,.,.,TGCGCCAGCAGCTTGGTGGACGGGGCCAACGTCCTGACTTTC,CASSLVDGANVLTF
TRBJ1-5,TRBV5-1,many,TRBD1,TGCGCCAGCAGCTTGGCTGGACAGGGCGGTCAGCCCCAGCATTTT,CASSLAGQGGQPQHF
TRBJ1-1,TRBV7-9,.,.,TGTGCCAGCAGCTTAGGGACCGGATGGGCTGAAGCTTTCTTT,CASSLGTGWAEAFF
TRBJ2-5,TRBV29-1,few,.,TGCAGCGTTGACCCAGGGCCCCAAGAGACCCAGTACTTC,CSVDPGPQETQYF
TRBJ2-1,TRBV10-3,.,TRBD2,TGTGCCATCAGTGAGTCAGGGACTAGCGGGAGATACAATGAGCAGTTCTTC,CAISESGTSGRYNEQFF
TRBJ2-6,TRBV6-5,.,TRBD1,TGTGCCAGCAGTCGGGACAGGCCTTTGGGGGCCAACGTCCTGACTTTC,CASSRDRPLGANVLTF
TRBJ2-1,TRBV27,.,TRBD2,TGTGCCAGCAGTGGGGCTAGCGGCCTGGGACAGTTCTTC,CASSGASGLGQFF
TRBJ2-5,TRBV6-2/TRBV6-3,few,.,TGTGCCAGCAGTTACTCAAGGACGGAAGCTCGATCTCAAGAGACCCAGTACTTC,CASSYSRTEARSQETQYF
TRBJ2-5,TRBV28,few,TRBD2,TGTGCCAGCAGCGGTGCGGGGGGCGGGCGAGAGACCCAGTACTTC,CASSGAGGGRETQYF
TRBJ2-2,TRBV19,.,.,TGTGCCAGTAGCGGAGAGGTGGGGTCTAACACCGGGGAGCTGTTTTTT,CASSGEVGSNTGELFF
TRBJ2-1,TRBV24-1,.,TRBD2,TGTGCCACCAGCCGGGGACTAGCGGGAGGGGACTCCTACAATGAGCAGTTCTTC,CATSRGLAGGDSYNEQFF
TRBJ2-1,TRBV6-1,.,.,TGTGCCAGCAGTGAAACTGTCGGTCTACTCTTTTCGGAGCAGTTCTTC,CASSETVGLLFSEQFF
TRBJ2-7,TRBV7-9,.,.,TGTGCCAGCGGACGAGGAGGGCAAGACGAGCAGTACTTC,CASGRGGQDEQYF
TRBJ2-1,TRBV19,few,TRBD2,TGTGCCAGTAGTATGACTAGCGGGAGGTCGAATGAGCAGTTCTTC,CASSMTSGRSNEQFF
TRBJ1-1,TRBV5-6,.,.,TGTGCCAGCAGCTTGGAATCTGGGAGGTTGGGAACTGAAGCTTTCTTT,CASSLESGRLGTEAFF
TRBJ1-1,TRBV29-1,few,.,TGCAGCGCTGGCGTAGGGGTGAACACTGAAGCTTTCTTT,CSAGVGVNTEAFF
TRBJ2-1,TRBV15,.,.,TGTGCCACCAGCAGAGATAGCAACCGGGCCAACAATGAGCAGTTCTTC,CATSRDSNRANNEQFF
TRBJ2-6,TRBV15,.,.,TGTGCCACCAGAGTAGGGGGTGGGCAGGGCAAAACTGGGGCCAACGTCCTGACTTTC,CATRVGGGQGKTGANVLTF
TRBJ2-7,TRBV5-1,.,TRBD2,TGCGCCAGCAGTGCCTCCGGGAGGGCCTACGAGCAGTACTTC,CASSASGRAYEQYF
TRBJ1-4,TRBV3-1,few,.,TGTGCCAGCAGTCGACAGGCAACTAATGAAAAACTGTTTTTT,CASSRQATNEKLFF
TRBJ2-3,TRBV20-1,few,.,TGCAGTGCTAGATCCATAGGTTCTAGCACAGATACGCAGTATTTT,CSARSIGSSTDTQYF
TRBJ1-5,TRBV2,many,.,TGTGCCAGCAAGGCAGATGCGAATCAGCCCCAGCATTTT,CASKADANQPQHF
TRBJ2-1,TRBV24-1,.,.,TGTGCCACCGGGACACGCAATGAGCAGTTCTTC,CATGTRNEQFF
TRBJ2-5,TRBV7-8,.,.,TGTGCCAGCAGCTTAAAGGGGCGACAACTCCAAGAGACCCAGTACTTC,CASSLKGRQLQETQYF
TRBJ2-1,TRBV12-3/TRBV12-4,.,TRBD2,TGTGCCAGCAGAACCCGGGGGGGGGGACACAATGAGCAGTTCTTC,CASRTRGGGHNEQFF